This T cell receptor beta chain was identified in a study of blood T cell repertoires in COVID-19. On the study more broadly: COVID-19 samples collected from the United States, Italy and Spain covered acute and convalescent phases. T cells, B-cell-depleted T cells, or PBMCs supplied cDNA or gDNA.

Trimming left V 2 bases short and J 1 base short, with 8 bases between. This CDR3 comprises 14 residues. Germline V CDR1 and CDR2: KGHSH, LQKENI. Source study methods: Counts of nucleated cells, estimated from reference gene primer amplification, were obtained. This table comes from immunoSEQ multiplex PCR, and its TCRdb copy is limited to in-frame clones, with some not included. That table is the source of V, J and clone size, and D and trimming were worked out from the DNA. The repertoire holds about 410,000 clones, with roughly 89% as singletons. This TCR came from a woman younger than 45 with active or convalescent COVID-19. Sequencing used peripheral blood. The chain couples TRBV18 to TRBJ1-1; D is undetermined. The CDR3 bases are TGTGCCAGCTCACCAGTCGGCGGGAACACTGAAGCTTTCTTT. As protein: CASSPVGGNTEAFF.